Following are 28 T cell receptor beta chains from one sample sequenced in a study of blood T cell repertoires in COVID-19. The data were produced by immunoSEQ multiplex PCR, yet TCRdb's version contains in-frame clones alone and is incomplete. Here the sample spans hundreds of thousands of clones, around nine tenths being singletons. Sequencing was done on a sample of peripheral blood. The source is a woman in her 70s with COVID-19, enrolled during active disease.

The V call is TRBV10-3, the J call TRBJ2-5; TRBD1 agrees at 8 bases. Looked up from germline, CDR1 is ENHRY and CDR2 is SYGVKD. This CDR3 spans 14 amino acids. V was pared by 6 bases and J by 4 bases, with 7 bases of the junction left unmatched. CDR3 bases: TGTGCCATCAGACAAGGACAGGGAGGAGAGACCCAGTACTTC. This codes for CAIRQGQGGETQYF.

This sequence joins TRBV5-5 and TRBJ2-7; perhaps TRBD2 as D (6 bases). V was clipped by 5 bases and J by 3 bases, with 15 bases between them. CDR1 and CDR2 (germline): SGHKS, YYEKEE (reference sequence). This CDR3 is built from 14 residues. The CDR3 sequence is CASRPRGGHYEQYF. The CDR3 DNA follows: TGTGCCAGCAGGCCCCGAGGAGGGCACTACGAGCAGTACTTC.

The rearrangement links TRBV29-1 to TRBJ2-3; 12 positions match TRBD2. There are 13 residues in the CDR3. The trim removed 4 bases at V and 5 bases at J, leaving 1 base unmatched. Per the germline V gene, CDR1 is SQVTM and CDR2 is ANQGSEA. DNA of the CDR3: TGCAGCGTTGCTAGCGGGGGGGTAGATACGCAGTATTTT. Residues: CSVASGGVDTQYF.

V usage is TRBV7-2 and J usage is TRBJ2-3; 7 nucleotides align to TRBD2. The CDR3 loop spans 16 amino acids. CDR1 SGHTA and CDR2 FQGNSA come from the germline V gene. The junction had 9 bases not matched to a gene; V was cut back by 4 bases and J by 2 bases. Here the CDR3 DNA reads TGTGCCAGCAGCTGGACCGGGACTACCTCCACAGATACGCAGTATTTT. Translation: CASSWTGTTSTDTQYF.

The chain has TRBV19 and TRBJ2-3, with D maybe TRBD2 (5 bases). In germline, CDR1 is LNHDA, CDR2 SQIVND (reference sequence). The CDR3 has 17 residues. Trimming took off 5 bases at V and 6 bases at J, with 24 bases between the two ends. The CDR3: CASSQYLDEGARDTQYF. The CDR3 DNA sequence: TGTGCCAGTAGTCAATATTTGGACGAGGGAGCGAGGGATACGCAGTATTTT.

The chain's CDR3 is CASSLYSSEQYF. CDR3 nucleotides: TGCGCCAGCAGCTTGTATTCGTCCGAGCAGTACTTC. The chain has TRBV5-1 and TRBJ2-7; D gene unclear. CDR1 and CDR2 (germline): SGHRS, YFSETQ. The CDR3 is made up of 12 amino acids. Between the trimmed V and J ends, which lost 1 base and 6 bases, there was a span of 8 bases.

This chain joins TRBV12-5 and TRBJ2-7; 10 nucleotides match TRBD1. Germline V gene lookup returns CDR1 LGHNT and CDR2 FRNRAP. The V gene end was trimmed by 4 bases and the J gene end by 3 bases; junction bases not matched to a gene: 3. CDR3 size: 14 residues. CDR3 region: CASGSGQGDYEQYF. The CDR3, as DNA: TGTGCTAGTGGTTCCGGACAGGGGGACTACGAGCAGTACTTC.

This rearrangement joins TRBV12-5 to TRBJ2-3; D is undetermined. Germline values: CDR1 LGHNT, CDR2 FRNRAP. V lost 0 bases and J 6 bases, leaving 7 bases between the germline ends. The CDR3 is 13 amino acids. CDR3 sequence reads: CASGLVPGDTQYF. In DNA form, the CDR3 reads TGTGCTAGTGGTTTGGTACCCGGGGATACGCAGTATTTT.

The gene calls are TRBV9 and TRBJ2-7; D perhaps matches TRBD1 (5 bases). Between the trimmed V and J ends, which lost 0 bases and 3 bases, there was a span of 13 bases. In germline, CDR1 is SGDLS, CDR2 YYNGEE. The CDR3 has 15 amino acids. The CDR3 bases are TGTGCCAGCAGCGTAGGTTCAGGGATGGGCTACGAGCAGTACTTC. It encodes CASSVGSGMGYEQYF. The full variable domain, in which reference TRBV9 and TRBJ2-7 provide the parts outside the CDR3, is DSGVTQTPKHLITATGQRVTLRCSPRSGDLSVYWYQQSLDQGLQFLIQYYNGEERAKGNILERFSAQQFPDLHSELNLSSLELGDSALYFCASSVGSGMGYEQYFGPGTRLTVT.

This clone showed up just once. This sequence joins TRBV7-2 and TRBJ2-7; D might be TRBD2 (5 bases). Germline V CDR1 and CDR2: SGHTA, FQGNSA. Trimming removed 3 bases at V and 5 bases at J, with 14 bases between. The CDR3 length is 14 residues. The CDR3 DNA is TGTGCCAGCAGCTTGGTTCCGGGGTGGCACGAGCAGTACTTC. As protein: CASSLVPGWHEQYF.

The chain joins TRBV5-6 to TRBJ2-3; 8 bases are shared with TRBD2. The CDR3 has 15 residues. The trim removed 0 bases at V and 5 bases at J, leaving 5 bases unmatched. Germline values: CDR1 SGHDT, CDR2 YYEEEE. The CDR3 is CASSLVTGGLDTQYF. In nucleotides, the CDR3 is TGTGCCAGCAGCTTGGTAACGGGGGGGTTAGATACGCAGTATTTT.

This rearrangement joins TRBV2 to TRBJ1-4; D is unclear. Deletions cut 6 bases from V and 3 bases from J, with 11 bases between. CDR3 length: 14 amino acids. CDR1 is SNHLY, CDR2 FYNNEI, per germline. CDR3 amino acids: CASRDLAANEKLFF. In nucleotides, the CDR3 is TGTGCCAGCAGAGACCTTGCGGCTAATGAAAAACTGTTTTTT.

Here the CDR3 DNA reads TGTGCCATCAGGAGGACAGCAGATAGCAATCAGCCCCAGCATTTT. Protein product: CAIRRTADSNQPQHF. The V gene is TRBV10-3, the J gene TRBJ1-5, with D maybe TRBD1 (6 bases). The V gene's germline CDR1 is ENHRY and CDR2 SYGVKD. CDR3 length equals 15 residues. Trimming removed 6 bases from V and 0 bases from J, with 12 bases in between.

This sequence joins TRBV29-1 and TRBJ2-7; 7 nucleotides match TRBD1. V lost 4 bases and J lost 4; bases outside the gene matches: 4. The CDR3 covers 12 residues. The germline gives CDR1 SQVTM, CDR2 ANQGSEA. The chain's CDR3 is CSVGDRGYEQYF. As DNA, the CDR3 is TGCAGCGTTGGGGACAGAGGATACGAGCAGTACTTC.

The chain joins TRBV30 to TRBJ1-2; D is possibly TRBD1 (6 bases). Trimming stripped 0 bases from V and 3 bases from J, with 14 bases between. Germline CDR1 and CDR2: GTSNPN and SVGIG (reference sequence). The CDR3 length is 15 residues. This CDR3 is CAWSVTQGGHYGYTF. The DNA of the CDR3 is TGTGCCTGGAGTGTTACACAGGGAGGGCACTATGGCTACACCTTC.

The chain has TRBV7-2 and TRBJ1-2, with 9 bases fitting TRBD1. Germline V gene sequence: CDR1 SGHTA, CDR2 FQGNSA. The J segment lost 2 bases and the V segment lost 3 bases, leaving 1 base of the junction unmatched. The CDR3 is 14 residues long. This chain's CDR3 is CASSFGQGNYGYTF. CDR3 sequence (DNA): TGTGCCAGCAGCTTTGGACAGGGGAACTATGGCTACACCTTC.

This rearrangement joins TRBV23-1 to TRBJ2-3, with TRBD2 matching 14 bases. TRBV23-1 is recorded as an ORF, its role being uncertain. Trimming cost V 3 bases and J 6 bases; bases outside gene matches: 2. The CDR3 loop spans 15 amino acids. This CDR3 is CASSHRTSGGDTQYF. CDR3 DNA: TGCGCCAGCAGTCATCGGACTAGCGGGGGGGATACGCAGTATTTT.

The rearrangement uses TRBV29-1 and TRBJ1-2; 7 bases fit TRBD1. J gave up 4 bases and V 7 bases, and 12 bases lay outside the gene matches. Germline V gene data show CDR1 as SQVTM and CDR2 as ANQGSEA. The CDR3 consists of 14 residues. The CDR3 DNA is TGCAGCGGTGTGACAGGGATTTTCTCCTATGGCTACACCTTC. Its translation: CSGVTGIFSYGYTF.

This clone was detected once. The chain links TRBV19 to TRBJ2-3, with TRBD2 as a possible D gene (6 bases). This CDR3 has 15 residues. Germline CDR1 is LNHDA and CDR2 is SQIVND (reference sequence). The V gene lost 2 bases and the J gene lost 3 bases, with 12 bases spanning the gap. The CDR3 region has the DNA TGTGCCAGTAGTATATCGGGACTCCCGACAGATACGCAGTATTTT. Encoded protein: CASSISGLPTDTQYF.

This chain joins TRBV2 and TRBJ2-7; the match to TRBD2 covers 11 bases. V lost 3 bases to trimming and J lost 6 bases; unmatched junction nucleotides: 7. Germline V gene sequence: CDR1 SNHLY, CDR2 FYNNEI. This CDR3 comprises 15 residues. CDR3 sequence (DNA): TGTGCCAGCAGTGAGTGGCTAGCGGGGGGTGGCGAGCAGTACTTC. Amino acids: CASSEWLAGGGEQYF.

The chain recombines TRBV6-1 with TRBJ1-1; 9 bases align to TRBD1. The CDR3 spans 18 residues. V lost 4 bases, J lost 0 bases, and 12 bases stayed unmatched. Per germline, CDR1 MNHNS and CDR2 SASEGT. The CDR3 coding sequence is TGTGCCAGCAGTGCCGGACAGGGGAGCCGGTGGGTGAACACTGAAGCTTTCTTT. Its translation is CASSAGQGSRWVNTEAFF.

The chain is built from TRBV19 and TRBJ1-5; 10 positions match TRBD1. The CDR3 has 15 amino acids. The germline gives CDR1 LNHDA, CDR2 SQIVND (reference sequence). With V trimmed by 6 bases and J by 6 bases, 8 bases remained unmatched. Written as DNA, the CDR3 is TGTGCCAGTAGCCTCCGGGACAGGGGCTTTCAGCCCCAGCATTTT. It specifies CASSLRDRGFQPQHF.

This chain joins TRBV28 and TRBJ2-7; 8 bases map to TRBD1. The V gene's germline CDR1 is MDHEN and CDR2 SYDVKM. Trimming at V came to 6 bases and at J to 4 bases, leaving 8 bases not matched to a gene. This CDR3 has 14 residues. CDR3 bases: TGTGCCAGCAGGAGGACAGGGTCGACGTACGAGCAGTACTTC. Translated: CASRRTGSTYEQYF.

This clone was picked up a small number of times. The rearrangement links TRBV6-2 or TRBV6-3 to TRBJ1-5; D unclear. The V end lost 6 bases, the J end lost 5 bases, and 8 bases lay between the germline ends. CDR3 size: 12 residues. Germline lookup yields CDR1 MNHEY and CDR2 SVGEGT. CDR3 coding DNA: TGTGCCAGCAGCCGTTTAGATCAGCCCCAGCATTTT. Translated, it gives CASSRLDQPQHF.

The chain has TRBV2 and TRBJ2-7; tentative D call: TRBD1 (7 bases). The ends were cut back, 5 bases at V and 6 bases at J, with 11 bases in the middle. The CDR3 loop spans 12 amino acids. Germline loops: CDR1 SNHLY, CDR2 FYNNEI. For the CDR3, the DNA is TGTGCCAGCAGTAACAGGGGAGGCGAGCAGTACTTC. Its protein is CASSNRGGEQYF.

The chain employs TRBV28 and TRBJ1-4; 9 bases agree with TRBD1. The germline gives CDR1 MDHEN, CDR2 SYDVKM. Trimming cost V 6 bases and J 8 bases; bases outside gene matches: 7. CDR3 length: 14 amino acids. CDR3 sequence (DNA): TGTGCCAGCAGACGGACAGGGGCATTGGAAAAACTGTTTTTT. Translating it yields CASRRTGALEKLFF.

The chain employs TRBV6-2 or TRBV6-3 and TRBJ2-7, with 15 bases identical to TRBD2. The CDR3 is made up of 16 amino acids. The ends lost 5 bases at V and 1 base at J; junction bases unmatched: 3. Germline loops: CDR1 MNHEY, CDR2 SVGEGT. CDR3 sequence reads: CASSIGLAGGSYEQYF. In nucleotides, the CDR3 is TGTGCCAGCAGTATCGGACTAGCGGGGGGGTCCTACGAGCAGTACTTC.

Here the CDR3 reads CASTKGGGNQPQHF. The CDR3 DNA sequence: TGTGCCAGCACTAAAGGGGGCGGCAATCAGCCCCAGCATTTT. The chain carries TRBV28 and TRBJ1-5; 7 nucleotides align to TRBD1. This CDR3 has 14 amino acids. With 7 bases clipped from V and 2 bases from J, the junction kept 5 bases outside the gene matches. CDR1 and CDR2 (germline): MDHEN, SYDVKM.